Following are 5 T cell receptor beta chains from one sample sequenced in a study of shared clonotypes between healthy human individuals. Terminally differentiated effector memory CD45RA+ cells were excluded by CCR7 positive selection of CD45RO-negative cells. Using immunoSEQ multiplex PCR, the repertoire was profiled, and TCRdb retains in-frame clones only, with some absent. The table lists about 2 million clones, 85% to 95% of them singletons. Sequencing was performed on naive CD8+ T cells sorted from blood. These receptors were taken from a man aged 18 to 30 in good health.

The chain recombines TRBV6-4 with TRBJ1-2; possibly TRBD1 for D (6 bases). Germline CDR1 reads MRHNA; CDR2 reads SNTAGT. V lost 0 bases and J 7 bases, leaving 18 bases between the germline ends. CDR3 length: 16 residues. CDR3 residues: CASSDSTGRDLTGYTF. CDR3 in DNA: TGTGCCAGCAGTGACTCCACAGGGAGGGATTTGACTGGCTACACCTTC.

In regard to this clone: The germline gene is not matched at one end of the junction; a read error may be the cause. The gene calls are TRBV27 and TRBJ2-3; D is undetermined. This CDR3 contains 11 residues. Germline lookup yields CDR1 MNHEY and CDR2 SMNVEV (reference sequence). For the CDR3, the DNA is TGTGCCAGCGGTTTTGCGGATACGCAGTATTTT. Translation: CASGFADTQYF.

This rearrangement joins TRBV28 to TRBJ1-5; TRBD1 is a possible D gene (5 bases). Germline V gene data show CDR1 as MDHEN and CDR2 as SYDVKM. V shed 8 bases and J shed 0 bases, with 17 bases lying between them. This CDR3 has 16 amino acids. The CDR3 nucleotides are TGTGCCAGCTCGCGAATGGGGACCGATAGCAATCAGCCCCAGCATTTT. Translating gives CASSRMGTDSNQPQHF. Complete variable domain (other parts from reference TRBV28 and TRBJ1-5): DVKVTQSSRYLVKRTGEKVFLECVQDMDHENMFWYRQDPGLGLRLIYFSYDVKMKEKGDIPEGYSVSREKKERFSLILESASTNQTSMYLCASSRMGTDSNQPQHFGDGTRLSIL.

In the case of this clone: The sample carries other DNA sequences with the same CDR3. The chain joins TRBV27 to TRBJ2-7; 7 bases fit TRBD2. J was trimmed by 7 bases and V by 4 bases; bases with no gene match: 10. The germline V gene encodes CDR1 MNHEY and CDR2 SMNVEV (reference sequence). CDR3 size: 14 residues. CDR3 protein: CASSSLAGVGEQYF. The CDR3 DNA reads as TGTGCCAGCAGTTCCTTGGCGGGGGTCGGGGAGCAGTACTTC.

The V call is TRBV18, the J call TRBJ1-1; tentatively, D is TRBD1 (5 bases). The CDR3 has 15 amino acids. Germline lookup yields CDR1 KGHSH and CDR2 LQKENI. Trimming took 3 bases from V and 4 from J, leaving 15 bases between them. CDR3 coding DNA: TGTGCCAGCTCACCCTCGCACGGGGGGTCCACTGAAGCTTTCTTT. Its translation: CASSPSHGGSTEAFF.